This T cell receptor (beta chain) was captured in a study of T cell changes during pregnancy in multiple sclerosis. The V end lost 4 bases, the J end lost 6 bases, and 7 bases lay between the germline ends. Germline V gene data show CDR1 as MNHEY and CDR2 as SMNVEV (reference sequence). This CDR3 contains 12 residues. Profiled with immunoSEQ multiplex PCR; TCRdb holds only in-frame clones, not every one. The table shows about 15,000 clones, with approximately 83% occurring only once. The table lists this clone with a few counts. This clonotype originated in a female donor with multiple sclerosis, enrolled in a pregnancy study. The specimen comprised CD8+ T cells from peripheral blood mononuclear cells, sampled in the first trimester of pregnancy. This chain uses TRBV27 with TRBJ1-5; maybe TRBD1 (6 bases). CDR3 in amino acids: CASSSQGQPQHF. As DNA, the CDR3 is TGTGCCAGCAGTTCACAGGGTCAGCCCCAGCATTTT.